One and the same sample provided the 18 T cell receptor beta chains below, sequenced in a study of blood T cell repertoires in COVID-19. Using immunoSEQ multiplex PCR, the repertoire was profiled, and TCRdb retains in-frame clones only, with some absent. Counted here are 250,000 to 300,000 clones, approximately 81% occurring once; the ten biggest clones make up about 7%. Sequencing was done on a sample of PBMCs or T cells enriched from blood (not recorded which). These receptors came from a woman between 45 and 65 years old who had been exposed to COVID-19.

V usage is TRBV5-6 and J usage is TRBJ1-2; D not certain. The CDR3 sequence is 12 residues long. CDR1 and CDR2 from the germline V gene are SGHDT and YYEEEE. Trimming cost V 4 bases and J 2 bases, with 6 bases left between them. The CDR3 spells CASSPGNYGYTF. In DNA, the CDR3 is TGTGCCAGCAGCCCAGGCAACTATGGCTACACCTTC.

The chain couples TRBV6-1 to TRBJ1-3, with D perhaps matching TRBD1 (5 bases). V lost 3 bases and J 2 bases, leaving 11 bases between the germline ends. Germline CDR1 and CDR2: MNHNS and SASEGT. There are 15 residues in the CDR3. CDR3 nucleotide sequence: TGTGCCAGCAGTGATGCAAAAGGGGCTGGAAACACCATATATTTT. As protein: CASSDAKGAGNTIYF.

The chain carries TRBV19 and TRBJ1-1; tentatively, D is TRBD1 (5 bases). CDR1 LNHDA and CDR2 SQIVND come from the germline V gene (reference sequence). This CDR3 is 13 amino acids long. The germline V and J ends were trimmed by 6 bases and 1 base, with 9 bases remaining between them. The CDR3 is CASSDRPNTEAFF. The CDR3 DNA follows: TGTGCCAGTAGCGACAGACCGAACACTGAAGCTTTCTTT.

The chain is built from TRBV11-1 and TRBJ2-7; no reliable D call. Trimming removed 3 bases from V and 1 base from J, with 10 bases in between. Germline V lookup: CDR1 SGHAT, CDR2 FQDESV (reference sequence). The CDR3 has 14 amino acids. CDR3 loop: CASSFQVNSYEQYF. The CDR3 DNA sequence: TGTGCCAGCAGCTTTCAGGTGAATTCCTACGAGCAGTACTTC.

The chain is built from TRBV10-3 and TRBJ1-3, with a tentative D call TRBD1 (6 bases). This CDR3 comprises 11 residues. Trimming stripped 10 bases from V and 4 bases from J, with 8 bases between. Germline V lookup: CDR1 ENHRY, CDR2 SYGVKD. The CDR3 here is CATGQGNTIYF. CDR3 in DNA: TGTGCCACCGGACAGGGAAACACCATATATTTT.

V and J are TRBV28 and TRBJ1-6; 8 bases align to TRBD1. CDR3 length: 14 amino acids. Germline trimming cut 7 bases from V and 7 bases from J; bases unmatched to any gene: 6. Germline V gene data show CDR1 as MDHEN and CDR2 as SYDVKM. CDR3 nucleotide sequence: TGTGCCAGCAATCGACAGGGGTGGAATTCACCCCTCCACTTT. Its protein is CASNRQGWNSPLHF.

CDR3 nucleotide sequence: TGTGCCAGCAGCCCGCGCGAAGGACACAGAAACACCATATATTTT. It translates to CASSPREGHRNTIYF. V is TRBV7-8 and J is TRBJ1-3; maybe TRBD1 (5 bases). The length of the CDR3 is 15 residues. Germline V gene lookup returns CDR1 SGHVS and CDR2 FQNEAQ. Trimming pared 5 bases from V and 5 bases from J, leaving 16 bases between.

The V call is TRBV2, the J call TRBJ1-2; 7 bases line up with TRBD1. The CDR3 is 15 amino acids. Trimming took 2 bases from V and 2 from J; bases not matched to a gene: 5. Per germline, CDR1 SNHLY and CDR2 FYNNEI. The CDR3: CASSEQDRANYGYTF. The DNA for the CDR3 is TGTGCCAGCAGTGAACAAGACAGGGCGAACTATGGCTACACCTTC.

This clone is a singleton in its sample. The chain carries TRBV18 and TRBJ2-7; 9 positions agree with TRBD1. Unmatched junction bases numbered 0, after V lost 2 bases and J lost 1 base. Per germline, CDR1 KGHSH and CDR2 LQKENI. This CDR3 has 14 residues. The CDR3 bases are TGTGCCAGCTCACCAGACAGGGGGTCCTACGAGCAGTACTTC. It is translated as CASSPDRGSYEQYF.

The V call is TRBV18, the J call TRBJ2-1; 11 bases map to TRBD2. CDR1 is KGHSH and CDR2 is LQKENI in the germline V gene. The junction had 6 bases not matched to a gene; V was cut back by 3 bases and J by 8 bases. The CDR3 contains 15 residues. The CDR3 DNA follows: TGTGCCAGCTCACCTTTAGCGGGGGGGCTCGATGAGCAGTTCTTC. Its translation: CASSPLAGGLDEQFF.

V is TRBV3-1 (or the pseudogene TRBV3-2) and J is TRBJ1-6; D possibly corresponds to TRBD1 (6 bases). The V gene's germline CDR1 is LGHDT and CDR2 YNNKEL (reference sequence). The CDR3 has 15 residues. The V and J ends lost 1 base and 6 bases respectively, with 10 bases between them. CDR3 coding DNA: TGTGCCAGCAGCCAAGGCAGGGGCCTTAATTCACCCCTCCACTTT. The encoded protein is CASSQGRGLNSPLHF.

The genes are TRBV19 and TRBJ2-1; TRBD2 matches 8 bases. Germline CDR1 is LNHDA and CDR2 is SQIVND (reference sequence). The V and J ends lost 4 bases and 12 bases, in that order; junction bases with no gene match: 11. This CDR3 has 14 residues. CDR3 nucleotide sequence: TGTGCCAGTAGTACAAGCGGGGGTAGCAAGGGGCAGTTCTTC. Translation gives CASSTSGGSKGQFF.

The chain employs TRBV6-5 and TRBJ2-3; D may be TRBD2 (6 bases). CDR3 length: 12 residues. V dropped 4 bases and J dropped 6 bases, with 8 bases sitting between them. Germline CDR1 reads MNHEY; CDR2 reads SVGAGI. CDR3 amino acids: CASSSSGDTQYF. CDR3 DNA sequence: TGTGCCAGCAGTTCAAGCGGGGATACGCAGTATTTT.

In its sample, this clone was seen once. The CDR3, as DNA: TGTGCCAGCTCACCCTTAACCGTTCTTTACGGGAACACTGAAGCTTTCTTT. As protein: CASSPLTVLYGNTEAFF. The rearrangement uses TRBV18 and TRBJ1-1; D remains unclear. V lost 3 bases, J lost 1 base, and 18 bases lay in between. The V gene's germline CDR1 is KGHSH and CDR2 LQKENI. This CDR3 comprises 17 residues.

This chain links TRBV5-4 with TRBJ2-5; a weak D match, TRBD1 (6 bases). V lost 2 bases to trimming and J lost 4 bases, with 18 bases between them. Per the germline V gene, CDR1 is SGHNT and CDR2 is YYREEE (reference sequence). CDR3 size: 16 residues. As DNA, the CDR3 is TGTGCCAGCAGCTTAGGAGACAGGAGCCCTTTAGAGACCCAGTACTTC. Protein product: CASSLGDRSPLETQYF.

This chain links TRBV6-6 with TRBJ2-6; no clear D. Germline V gene data show CDR1 as MNHNY and CDR2 as SVGAGI (reference sequence). CDR3 length: 15 residues. Trimming pared 4 bases from V and 0 bases from J, leaving 7 bases between. CDR3 in DNA: TGTGCCAGCAGTTGGAGCAACTCTGGGGCCAACGTCCTGACTTTC. Translation: CASSWSNSGANVLTF.

This chain uses TRBV2 with TRBJ1-4, with TRBD1 identical over 8 bases. The CDR3 is made up of 15 amino acids. The trim removed 3 bases at V and 5 bases at J, leaving 5 bases unmatched. CDR1 and CDR2 (germline): SNHLY, FYNNEI. This chain's CDR3 is CASSEGTGHNEKLFF. The CDR3 nucleotides read TGTGCCAGCAGTGAGGGGACAGGACACAATGAAAAACTGTTTTTT.

This clone appeared once. The rearrangement joins TRBV19 to TRBJ1-2; 12 bases line up with TRBD1. Germline V gene data show CDR1 as LNHDA and CDR2 as SQIVND (reference sequence). J was trimmed by 1 base and V by 10 bases; bases with no gene match: 7. CDR3 length: 15 residues. CDR3 in DNA: TGTGCCACCCGTGGGACAGGGGGCCTTAACTATGGCTACACCTTC. Its translation is CATRGTGGLNYGYTF.